This T cell receptor beta chain stems from a study of T-cell reconstitution after alpha-beta-depleted transplantation in children. Study results and caveats: Among T cells one year after transplant, newly produced cells accounted for most counts and diversity.

Using unique molecular identifiers, the investigators prepared the TCRbeta library. TCRdb called the PCR reads again in MiXCR, with one record for every CDR3 protein. The table has about a million distinct CDR3 sequences, about 26% seen once. Germline lookup yields CDR1 SGHAT and CDR2 FQNNGV. Trimming took 7 bases from V and 5 from J; bases not matched to a gene: 16. The CDR3 totals 17 residues. Turning to this clonotype: Antigen: not known.

This sequence was found in a boy under three years old who had a stem cell transplant for SCID, so the T cells may come from the graft donor. The input for sequencing was PBMCs, mostly from graft donor cells, taken 360 days after TCRalphabeta/CD19-depleted stem cell transplant. The chain uses TRBV11-2 and TRBJ2-4; 8 bases match TRBD1. The CDR3 coding sequence is TGTGCCAGCAAACTCGAAGTCCGACAGGGGAAGGAAAACATTCAGTACTTC. Its protein is CASKLEVRQGKENIQYF.